This paragraph covers one T cell receptor (beta chain) sequence. These data are taken from a study of blood T cell repertoires in COVID-19. Study details: COVID-19 samples, acute and convalescent, were from the United States, Italy and Spain. Nucleic acid was either cDNA or gDNA, and it came from T cells, B-cell-depleted T cells, or PBMCs.

In the authors' workflow: Researchers report that nucleated cell counts were estimated from reference gene primer amplification. TCRdb keeps only in-frame clones here, not all; method: immunoSEQ multiplex PCR. The V and J calls and clone size are taken from that table; D and trimming were inferred from the DNA. Here the sample spans around 100,000 clones, about 81% being singletons. The CDR3 loop spans 13 amino acids. The J segment lost 7 bases and the V segment lost 7 bases, leaving 5 bases of the junction unmatched. CDR1 LNHDA and CDR2 SQIVND come from the germline V gene (reference sequence). This TCR derives from a man between 65 and 79 years old with acute or convalescent COVID-19. The sequenced sample consisted of peripheral blood. This chain uses TRBV19 with TRBJ1-2; TRBD1 matches at 11 bases. The CDR3 coding sequence is TGTGCCAGTACCCGGGACAGGGGGTTTGGCTACACCTTC. Translation gives CASTRDRGFGYTF.